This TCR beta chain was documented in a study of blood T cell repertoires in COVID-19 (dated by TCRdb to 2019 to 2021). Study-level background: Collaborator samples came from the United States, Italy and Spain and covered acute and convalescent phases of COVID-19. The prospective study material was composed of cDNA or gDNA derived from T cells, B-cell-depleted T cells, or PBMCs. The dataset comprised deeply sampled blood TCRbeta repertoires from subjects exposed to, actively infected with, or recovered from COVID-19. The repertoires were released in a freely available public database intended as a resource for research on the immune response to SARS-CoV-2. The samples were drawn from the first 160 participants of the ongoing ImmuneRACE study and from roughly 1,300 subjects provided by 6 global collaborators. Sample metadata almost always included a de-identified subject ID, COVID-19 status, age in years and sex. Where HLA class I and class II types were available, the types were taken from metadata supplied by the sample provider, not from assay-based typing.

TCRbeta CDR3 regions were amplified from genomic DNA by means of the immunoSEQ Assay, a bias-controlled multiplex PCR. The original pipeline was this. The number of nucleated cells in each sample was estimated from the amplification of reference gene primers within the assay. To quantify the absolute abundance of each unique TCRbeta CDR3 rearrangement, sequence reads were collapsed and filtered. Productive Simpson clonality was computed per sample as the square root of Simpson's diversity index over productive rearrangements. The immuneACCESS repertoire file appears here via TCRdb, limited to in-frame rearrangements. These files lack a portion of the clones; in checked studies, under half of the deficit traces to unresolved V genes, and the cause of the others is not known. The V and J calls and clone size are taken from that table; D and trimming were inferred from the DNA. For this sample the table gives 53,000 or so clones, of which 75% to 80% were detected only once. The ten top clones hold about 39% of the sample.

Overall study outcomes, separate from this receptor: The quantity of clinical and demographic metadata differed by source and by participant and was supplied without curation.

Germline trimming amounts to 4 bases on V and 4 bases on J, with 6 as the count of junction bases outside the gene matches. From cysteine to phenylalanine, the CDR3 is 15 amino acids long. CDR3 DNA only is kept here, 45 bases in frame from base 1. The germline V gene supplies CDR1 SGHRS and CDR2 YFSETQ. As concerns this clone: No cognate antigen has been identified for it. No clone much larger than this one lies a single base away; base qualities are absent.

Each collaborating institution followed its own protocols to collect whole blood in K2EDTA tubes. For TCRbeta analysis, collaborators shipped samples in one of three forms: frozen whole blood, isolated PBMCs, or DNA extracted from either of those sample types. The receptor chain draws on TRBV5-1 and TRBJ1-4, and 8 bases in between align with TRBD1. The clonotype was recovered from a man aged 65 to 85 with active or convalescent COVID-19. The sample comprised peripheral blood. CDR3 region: CASSRQTGVNEKLFF. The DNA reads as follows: TGCGCCAGCAGCAGACAGACAGGGGTTAATGAAAAACTGTTTTTT.